Shown below are 21 T cell receptor beta chains from a single sample sequenced in a study of early T cells in non-severe SARS-CoV-2 infection. TCRdb re-called the 5' RACE reads with MiXCR, one entry per CDR3 protein. The sample holds roughly 83,000 distinct CDR3 sequences; 8% to 13% are singletons and the top ten take about 8.2%. The sequencing used whole blood, collected at baseline. These receptors were obtained from an adult who was a healthcare worker with PCR-confirmed SARS-CoV-2 infection or an uninfected control (not recorded which).

The J gene is TRBJ2-1, the V gene TRBV25-1, with 7 bases that match TRBD1. Germline V gene sequence: CDR1 MGHDK, CDR2 SYGVNS. The CDR3 is made up of 15 amino acids. After removal of 1 base from V and 7 bases from J, the junction contained 7 bases not matched to a gene. CDR3 DNA: TGTGCCAGCAGTGAATTGATCGGGACAGCAAATGAGCAGTTCTTC. Residues: CASSELIGTANEQFF.

In this sample, this clonotype turned up a few times. The gene calls are TRBV5-1 and TRBJ1-4; 7 positions agree with TRBD1. J lost 8 bases, V lost 4 bases, and 8 bases had no gene match. The V gene's germline CDR1 is SGHRS and CDR2 YFSETQ. The CDR3 is 14 amino acids. CDR3 residues: CASSTGQTAEKLFF. The CDR3 DNA is TGCGCCAGCAGCACGGGACAGACGGCGGAAAAACTGTTTTTT.

This clonotype came up a few times. The V call is TRBV4-2, the J call TRBJ1-1; no clear D gene. Germline CDR1 and CDR2: LGHNA and YNFKEQ. This CDR3 comprises 14 residues. The germline V and J ends were trimmed by 0 bases and 6 bases, with 11 bases remaining between them. CDR3 nucleotides: TGTGCCAGCAGCCAAGAAGTAAGAGGGTCTGAAGCTTTCTTT. Its translation: CASSQEVRGSEAFF.

Ten or more counts support this clonotype. The rearrangement joins TRBV29-1 to TRBJ2-1, with D tentatively TRBD2 (5 bases). The V end was cut by 1 base, the J end by 4 bases, with 11 bases between. The V gene's germline CDR1 is SQVTM and CDR2 ANQGSEA. This CDR3 is 14 amino acids long. In DNA, the CDR3 is TGCAGCGTTGAAGGAGGGTTAAGTTACAATGAGCAGTTCTTC. Encoded protein: CSVEGGLSYNEQFF.

In its sample, this clonotype was seen many times. The chain links TRBV27 to TRBJ1-1; tentative D call: TRBD1 (6 bases). Trimming took 5 bases from V and 5 from J, leaving 12 bases between them. The CDR3 loop spans 13 amino acids. CDR1 is MNHEY and CDR2 is SMNVEV in the germline V gene (reference sequence). The CDR3 spells CASSRGRGTEAFF. The DNA of the CDR3 is TGTGCCAGCAGTCGCGGCAGGGGTACTGAAGCTTTCTTT.

This clonotype was observed a handful of times. This chain links TRBV6-1 with TRBJ1-5, with unresolved D. Germline V gives CDR1 MNHNS, CDR2 SASEGT. V lost 3 bases and J lost 6, with 15 bases in between. CDR3 length: 15 residues. The CDR3 DNA follows: TGTGCCAGCAGTGACCGGACTGCCCCCAGTCAGCCCCAGCATTTT. As protein: CASSDRTAPSQPQHF.

The rearrangement uses TRBV29-1 and TRBJ2-5; tentative D call: TRBD1 (5 bases). Germline CDR1 is SQVTM and CDR2 is ANQGSEA. V was clipped by 0 bases and J by 0 bases, with 8 bases between them. CDR3 length equals 14 residues. CDR3 DNA sequence: TGCAGCGTTGAAGAGGCAGGGCACCAAGAGACCCAGTACTTC. This codes for CSVEEAGHQETQYF.

This chain joins TRBV5-4 and TRBJ2-5; 12 bases align to TRBD1. The CDR3 contains 16 residues. Germline CDR1 SGHNT, CDR2 YYREEE (reference sequence). The V segment lost 1 base and the J segment 5 bases; nucleotides outside the gene matches: 6. In DNA, the CDR3 is TGTGCCAGCAGCTTGAAAGGGACAGGGGGCGGCGAGACCCAGTACTTC. Protein: CASSLKGTGGGETQYF.

The gene calls are TRBV7-9 and TRBJ2-1; D may be TRBD1 (6 bases). The germline gives CDR1 SEHNR, CDR2 FQNEAQ (reference sequence). The CDR3 loop spans 13 amino acids. Trimming took 3 bases from V and 5 from J, leaving 8 bases between them. The CDR3 spells CASSFSGDNEQFF. Here the CDR3 DNA reads TGTGCCAGCAGCTTCTCAGGGGACAATGAGCAGTTCTTC.

This clonotype was counted only a few times. The rearrangement joins TRBV4-2 to TRBJ2-3, with 9 nucleotides matching TRBD2. This CDR3 region has 17 residues. Germline CDR1 reads LGHNA; CDR2 reads YNFKEQ. V shed 3 bases and J 0 bases; nucleotides not matched to a gene: 7. The CDR3 DNA sequence: TGTGCCAGCAGCCAGTGGTCGCTAGCGGGGAGCACAGATACGCAGTATTTT. This gives the protein CASSQWSLAGSTDTQYF.

Only a few counts were recorded for this clonotype. This chain connects TRBV7-3 to TRBJ2-7; D remains ambiguous. Trimming left V 4 bases short and J 6 bases short, with 4 bases between. The CDR3 runs to 10 residues. Germline-derived CDR1 and CDR2 are SGHTA and FQGTGA. This chain's CDR3 is CASSSSEQYF. The CDR3 bases are TGTGCCAGCAGCTCGTCCGAGCAGTACTTC.

This clonotype was observed at least ten times. The genes are TRBV7-2 and TRBJ1-4; D unresolved. The CDR3 contains 15 residues. CDR1 is SGHTA, CDR2 FQGNSA, per germline. Trimming cost V 1 base and J 2 bases, with 8 bases left between them. CDR3 region: CASSLGGRTNEKLFF. In DNA, the CDR3 is TGTGCCAGCAGCTTAGGTGGGCGGACTAATGAAAAACTGTTTTTT.

This clonotype came up many times. V is TRBV5-4 and J is TRBJ1-2; D not certain. The CDR3 loop spans 15 amino acids. The V end was cut by 0 bases, the J end by 4 bases, with 13 bases between. Germline V gene lookup returns CDR1 SGHNT and CDR2 YYREEE (reference sequence). CDR3 coding DNA: TGTGCCAGCAGCTTGGAGCCGGGCACCTCCTATGGCTACACCTTC. Translating gives CASSLEPGTSYGYTF.

This clonotype was counted a few times. V is TRBV18 and J is TRBJ1-5; D call uncertain. Germline V lookup: CDR1 KGHSH, CDR2 LQKENI. Trimming took 3 bases from V and 0 from J, leaving 9 bases between them. The length of the CDR3 is 15 residues. CDR3 bases: TGTGCCAGCTCACCCGGACGGGATAGCAATCAGCCCCAGCATTTT. Encoded protein: CASSPGRDSNQPQHF.

This clonotype was detected only a few times. The J gene is TRBJ2-7, the V gene TRBV20-1; 11 bases match TRBD2. This CDR3 has 13 amino acids. Germline-derived CDR1 and CDR2 are DFQATT and SNEGSKA (reference sequence). The trim removed 5 bases at V and 2 bases at J, leaving 2 bases unmatched. CDR3 nucleotide sequence: TGCAGTGCTGCGACTAGCGGGACCTACGAGCAGTACTTC. Translation: CSAATSGTYEQYF.

The rearrangement joins TRBV5-1 to TRBJ2-1, with 12 bases aligning to TRBD2. V dropped 3 bases and J dropped 6; count of bases not matched to a gene: 7. This CDR3 has 16 residues. Per the germline V gene, CDR1 is SGHRS and CDR2 is YFSETQ. CDR3 amino acids: CASSSVLAGGGNEQFF. Here the CDR3 DNA reads TGCGCCAGCAGCTCCGTGCTAGCGGGAGGGGGCAATGAGCAGTTCTTC.

This rearrangement joins TRBV6-1 to TRBJ2-1, with D uncertain. The CDR3 has 13 amino acids. Trimming pared 6 bases from V and 10 bases from J, leaving 16 bases between. Germline CDR1 is MNHNS and CDR2 is SASEGT. CDR3 loop: CASRTLRAEEQFF. The CDR3 bases are TGTGCCAGCAGGACCCTTAGGGCCGAAGAGCAGTTCTTC.

The V call is TRBV20-1, the J call TRBJ2-3; 7 bases agree with TRBD2. Germline lookup yields CDR1 DFQATT and CDR2 SNEGSKA (reference sequence). J lost 2 bases, V lost 4 bases, and 6 bases had no gene match. This CDR3 has 14 amino acids. The CDR3 sequence is CSAKGGSPTDTQYF. Here the CDR3 DNA reads TGCAGTGCTAAGGGCGGGAGCCCCACAGATACGCAGTATTTT.

This clonotype came up a few times. The rearrangement links TRBV7-2 to TRBJ2-3, with D uncertain. CDR3 length: 12 amino acids. Trimming removed 4 bases from V and 4 bases from J, with 6 bases in between. CDR1 is SGHTA and CDR2 is FQGNSA in the germline V gene. The CDR3 DNA reads as TGTGCCAGCAGCTCCAGCGCAGATACGCAGTATTTT. It is translated as CASSSSADTQYF.

This clonotype was seen more than once but under ten times. The rearrangement joins TRBV7-8 to TRBJ1-4, with 8 positions matching TRBD1. Germline CDR1 and CDR2: SGHVS and FQNEAQ. V was clipped by 5 bases and J by 7 bases; unmatched bases: 3. The CDR3 spans 13 residues. The CDR3 here is CASSLTGVEKLFF. CDR3 bases: TGTGCCAGCAGCCTGACAGGGGTTGAAAAACTGTTTTTT. Variable domain in full (rest from reference TRBV7-8 and TRBJ1-4): GAGVSQSPRYKVAKRGQDVALRCDPISGHVSLFWYQQALGQGPEFLTYFQNEAQLDKSGLPSDRFFAERPEGSVSTLKIQRTQQEDSAVYLCASSLTGVEKLFFGSGTQLSVL.

This clonotype was seen more than once but under ten times. The J gene is TRBJ2-7, the V gene TRBV5-1; D remains unclear. The length of the CDR3 is 15 residues. Trimming pared 0 bases from V and 9 bases from J, leaving 19 bases between. Germline CDR1 SGHRS, CDR2 YFSETQ. The CDR3 DNA reads TGCGCCAGCAGCTTGGAGGCGGAAGGCCTTTTGGGGCAGTACTTC. This codes for CASSLEAEGLLGQYF.